Below, one T cell receptor beta chain is given with its context. This clonotype was counted a few times. What this receptor recognizes is not known. Base qualities are not at hand, and no much larger clone is one base apart. This entry comes from a study of early T cells in non-severe SARS-CoV-2 infection (dated by TCRdb to about 2021). For the wider study: TCR sequencing used bulk RNA from unsorted whole blood, so alpha and beta chains could not be paired. The study at large found these results: Matching against VDJdb was skewed toward anti-spike CD8 responses, likely underestimated virus-specific expansions, and missed private and CD4 specificities.

The study was a case-control design nested within a healthcare worker cohort in London, UK, with weekly nasopharyngeal swab PCR tests and blood sampling. Healthcare workers were recruited between 23 and 31 March 2020, during the week of the UK lockdown, and were followed weekly for up to about 15 weeks. The germline V gene specifies SNHLY as CDR1 and FYNNEI as CDR2. Including the terminal cysteine and phenylalanine, the CDR3 comprises 13 residues. This entry keeps only the CDR3 DNA: 39 bases, framed from base 1. V and J lose 5 bases and 2 bases, and a span of 8 bases separates them. The receptor library was made with 5' RACE. These reads were obtained on a NextSeq 500. To correct for sequencing error and PCR bias, the TCR library protocol tagged individual cDNA molecules with unique molecular identifiers. TCR alpha and beta chains were both sequenced, and the abundances of alpha and beta sequences in each sample were closely correlated with each other. As for the authors' bioinformatics: V gene, J gene and CDR3 annotation of TCR sequences was performed with Decombinator V4. Expanded TCRs were defined as changing significantly between any two time points under a Poisson model with p below 0.0001. TCR abundances were normalised to the total number of TCRs sequenced in each sample and reported as counts per million. TRAV1-2 paired with TRAJ12, TRAJ20 or TRAJ33 defined MAIT TCRs, while TRAV10 paired with TRAJ18 defined iNKT TCRs. VDJdb, accessed 1 November 2021, was searched for CMV, EBV and SARS-CoV-2 annotated TCRs, excluding TCRs annotated for multiple antigens. The public reads were quality trimmed at Q25 with fastp and then assembled into clones with MiXCR by TCRdb, keeping productive beta chains. Identical CDR3 proteins give one entry, which carries the most common genes and DNA. These V and J calls are TCRdb output, not the study's own analysis. The sample has tens of thousands of distinct CDR3 sequences on record, under 11% of them singletons. Jointly, the top ten make up 4.5% to 5.5% of the sample.

The rearranged segments are TRBV2 and TRBJ2-3; possibly the D gene is TRBD2, per 5 matching bases. The TCR sequence derives from an adult who was a healthcare worker with PCR-confirmed SARS-CoV-2 infection or an uninfected control (not recorded which). Source material: whole blood. The CDR3 in this case is CASSLGDTDTQYF. The nucleotide sequence reads TGTGCCAGCAGTCTCGGGGACACAGATACGCAGTATTTT.